This T cell receptor beta chain was captured in a study of T cells after yellow fever vaccination. The CDR3 runs to 14 residues. The V gene lost 2 bases and the J gene lost 4 bases, with 9 bases spanning the gap. Germline V gives CDR1 SGHKS, CDR2 YYEKEE (reference sequence). Template switching with 5'RACE generated the TCR cDNA and added a universal primer site and UMIs. Each CDR3 protein is one row after TCRdb ran MiXCR on the 5' RACE reads. The table includes more than 300,000 distinct CDR3 sequences, about 10% detected once. This clonotype was counted only a few times. Its specificity is unknown. The study, taken as a whole, reports: Weaker, the secondary response peaked sooner, at day 5 versus 15. Sorted repertoires could include abundant contaminating clonotypes from bulk cells. Among primary-vaccination clones, most reappeared after the booster, at 96% for CD4 and about 90% for CD8.

The receptor's source is a man aged 18 to 30 who received the YFV17D yellow fever vaccine. The source was CD4+ T cells sorted from PBMCs, collected 45 days after the yellow fever booster vaccination. The rearrangement uses TRBV5-5 and TRBJ2-2; a possible D gene is TRBD2 (5 bases). The CDR3 region is CASSFYGGTGELFF. The CDR3 DNA reads TGTGCCAGCAGCTTTTACGGAGGCACCGGGGAGCTGTTTTTT.